Listed below are T cell receptor beta chains from one sample, sequenced in a study of T-cell memory formation after mild COVID-19. TCRdb independently ran MiXCR on the 5' RACE reads; one entry per CDR3 protein. The sample has about 290,000 distinct CDR3 sequences, about a sixth seen once. The source material was PBMCs or a T cell subset sorted from them (not recorded which). Every receptor here comes from a young man who had mild COVID-19 (a few samples of this study predate the infection). Cell type and time point are not known. CDR3s include the opening cysteine and the closing phenylalanine or tryptophan. A D gene is named only where the DNA matches it firmly. Some rows have no size entry. The others give once, few or many, or a class for an expanded clone.

D	V	J	size	DNA	CDR3
.	TRBV12-3/TRBV12-4	TRBJ2-5	.	TGTGCCAGCGCCCCCAGGACAGTAGAGACCCAGTACTTC	CASAPRTVETQYF
.	TRBV4-1	TRBJ1-5	.	TGCGCCAGCAGCCAGCCTGATAGCAATCAGCCCCAGCATTTT	CASSQPDSNQPQHF
TRBD1	TRBV6-2/TRBV6-3	TRBJ1-2	.	TGTGCCAGCACCTCGACAGGGCACTATGGCTACACCTTC	CASTSTGHYGYTF
TRBD2	TRBV11-3	TRBJ2-1	few	TGTGCCAGCAGCTTAGACCCCTTAGCGGGGGGAGACAATGAGCAGTTCTTC	CASSLDPLAGGDNEQFF
.	TRBV11-2	TRBJ2-3	.	TGTGCCAGCAGCTTAACCAGAAGTGGGGGGATCAGGACAGATACGCAGTATTTT	CASSLTRSGGIRTDTQYF
.	TRBV20-1	TRBJ1-3	few	TGCAGTGCTAGACTTGGGGGTTCTGGAAACACCATATATTTT	CSARLGGSGNTIYF
.	TRBV27	TRBJ2-7	.	TGTGCCAGCAGTAAACAGGCCTCCTACGAGCAGTACTTC	CASSKQASYEQYF
TRBD2	TRBV6-5	TRBJ2-1	.	TGTGCCAGCAGTTACTGGGCTAGCGGGGGCAATGAGCAGTTCTTC	CASSYWASGGNEQFF
.	TRBV3-1	TRBJ2-4	.	TGTGCCAGCAGCCAAGGTCTTACTAGGAATGCCAAAAACATTCAGTACTTC	CASSQGLTRNAKNIQYF
TRBD2	TRBV4-3	TRBJ2-7	.	TGCGCCAGCAGCCCCCTGCCTCGGCTAGCGGAAAGCTACGAGCAGTACTTC	CASSPLPRLAESYEQYF
.	TRBV30	TRBJ2-2	.	TGTGCCTGCACCCAGGGGAGCCTCACCGGGGAGCTGTTTTTT	CACTQGSLTGELFF
.	TRBV5-6	TRBJ2-7	few	TGTGCCAGCAGCTTGGTAGGCGGGACCGCAACCTACGAGCAGTACTTC	CASSLVGGTATYEQYF
TRBD1	TRBV6-5	TRBJ1-2	few	TGTGCCAGCGGGACAGGGGGCTTCTATGGCTACACCTTC	CASGTGGFYGYTF